The source of this TCR beta chain is a study of identical twins. Findings of the study overall: There were fewer insertions in abundant cord blood beta clonotypes, but memory repertoires showed no such pattern. Researchers reported weaker excess twin sharing in beta out-of-frame sequences.

Ten or more counts support this clonotype. Antigen specificity is unknown. Template switching, a step in the protocol, added a universal primer site, and cDNA carried unique molecular identifiers. MiXCR, applied by TCRdb to the 5' RACE reads, yields one record per CDR3 protein. This sample has hundreds of thousands of distinct CDR3 sequences, with around 12% found just once. The length of the CDR3 is 15 residues. Trimming cost V 6 bases and J 7 bases; bases outside gene matches: 10. The data also belong to a second study, concerning yellow fever vaccine responses in identical twins.

This TCR was sampled from a woman aged 18-29 years in good health. The genes are TRBV12-3 or TRBV12-4 and TRBJ2-1, with TRBD2 matching 9 bases. The sequenced sample was PBMCs. CDR3: CASSPPASGDNEQFF. CDR3 DNA sequence: TGTGCCAGCAGCCCCCCAGCTAGCGGGGATAATGAGCAGTTCTTC.